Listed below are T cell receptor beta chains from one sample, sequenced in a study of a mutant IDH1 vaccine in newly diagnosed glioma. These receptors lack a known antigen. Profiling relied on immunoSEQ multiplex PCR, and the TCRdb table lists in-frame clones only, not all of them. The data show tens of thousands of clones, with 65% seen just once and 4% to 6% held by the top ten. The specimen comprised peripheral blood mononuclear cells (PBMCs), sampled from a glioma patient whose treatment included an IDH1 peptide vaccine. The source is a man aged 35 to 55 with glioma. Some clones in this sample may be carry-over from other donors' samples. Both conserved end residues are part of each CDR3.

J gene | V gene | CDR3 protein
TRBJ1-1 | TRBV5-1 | CASSLASLGAAEAFF
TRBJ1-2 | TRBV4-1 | CASSQDSVLNSPYGYTF
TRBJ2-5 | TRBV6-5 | CASKRGQVGETQYF
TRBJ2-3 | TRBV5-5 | CASSFLRGAADTQYF
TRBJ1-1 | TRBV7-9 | CASNQNRDNTEAFF
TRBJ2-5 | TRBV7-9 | CASSLPVQAGETQYF
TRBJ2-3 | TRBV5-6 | CASSLGTSTDTQYF
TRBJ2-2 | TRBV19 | CASSGRGRTNTGELFF
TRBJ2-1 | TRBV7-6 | CASSFEGEQFF
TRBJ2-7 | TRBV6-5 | CASSSPGNEQYF
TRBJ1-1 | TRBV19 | CASSIWTGADAEAFF
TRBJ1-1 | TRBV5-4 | CASSHGGRANTEAFF
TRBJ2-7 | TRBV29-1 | CSGLAGKDEQYF
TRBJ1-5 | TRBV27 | CASSWLNGQPQHF
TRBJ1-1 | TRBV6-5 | CASRRLRDLEAFF
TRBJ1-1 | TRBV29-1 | CSVIGQGTEAFF
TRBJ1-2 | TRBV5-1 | CASSLEATNYGYTF
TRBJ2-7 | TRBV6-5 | CASSYSNTAQQYF
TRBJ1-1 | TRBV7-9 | CASSFGANTEAFF
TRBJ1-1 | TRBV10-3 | CAISLQGNTEAFF
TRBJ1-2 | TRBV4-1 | CASSQRVLGYGYTF
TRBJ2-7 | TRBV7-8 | CASSASRGKIGYEQYF
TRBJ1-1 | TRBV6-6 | CASGGQGMVTEAFF
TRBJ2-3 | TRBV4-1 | CASSHSGGARDTQYF
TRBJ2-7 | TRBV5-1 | CASSLNRDLTYEQYF
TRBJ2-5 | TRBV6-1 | CASSETTGHQETQYF
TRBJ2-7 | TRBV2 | CASSDFDRDYEQYF
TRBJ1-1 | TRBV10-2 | CASSESIGAEAFF
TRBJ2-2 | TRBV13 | CASSYGLIGGSTGELFF
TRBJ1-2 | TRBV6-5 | CASSTDSYYGYTF
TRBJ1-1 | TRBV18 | CASSPEDFGAFF
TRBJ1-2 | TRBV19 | CASSQSGSYGYTF
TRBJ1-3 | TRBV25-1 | CATTQGAGGNTIYF
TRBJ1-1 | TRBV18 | CASSPWGRNTEAFF
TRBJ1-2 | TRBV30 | CAWVYSRVQSYGYTF
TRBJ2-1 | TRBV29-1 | CSVEGGASGDEQFF
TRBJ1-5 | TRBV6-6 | CASRPTGRGSNQPQHF
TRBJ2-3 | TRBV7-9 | CASPKDSDTDTQYF
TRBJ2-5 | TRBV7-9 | CASSFQGLRTQYF
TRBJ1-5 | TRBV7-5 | CARSLAVGASNQPQHF
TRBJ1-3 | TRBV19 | CASSANRLRSTGNTIYF
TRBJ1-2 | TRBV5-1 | CASRPGQNYGYTF
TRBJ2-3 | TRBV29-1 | CSVETGHTDTQYF
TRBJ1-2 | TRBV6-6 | CASSDGINYGYTF
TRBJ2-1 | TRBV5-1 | CASSSQGMTPLSYNEQFF
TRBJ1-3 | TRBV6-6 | CASGGTGNTIYF
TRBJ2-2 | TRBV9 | CASGTGSDTGELFF